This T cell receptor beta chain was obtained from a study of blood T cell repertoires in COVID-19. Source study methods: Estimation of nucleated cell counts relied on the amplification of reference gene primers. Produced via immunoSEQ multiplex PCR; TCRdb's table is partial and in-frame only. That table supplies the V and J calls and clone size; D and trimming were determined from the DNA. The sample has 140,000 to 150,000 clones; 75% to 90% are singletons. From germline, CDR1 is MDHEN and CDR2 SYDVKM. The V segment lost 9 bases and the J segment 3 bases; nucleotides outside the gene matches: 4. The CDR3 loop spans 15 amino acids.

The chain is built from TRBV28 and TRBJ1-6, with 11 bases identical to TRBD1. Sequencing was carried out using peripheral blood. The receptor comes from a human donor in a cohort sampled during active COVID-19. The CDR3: CASGGTGGYNSPLHF. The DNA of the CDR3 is TGTGCCAGTGGGGGGACAGGGGGCTATAATTCACCCCTCCACTTT.